This T cell receptor beta chain was captured by sequencing in a study of T-cell memory formation after mild COVID-19. One entry per CDR3 protein, called by TCRdb with MiXCR from the 5' RACE reads. The sample includes 400,000 or so distinct CDR3 sequences, about 20% of them seen just once. With 7 bases removed from V and 4 bases from J, the gap between germline ends came to 17 bases. The CDR3 spans 14 residues. The germline CDR1 and CDR2 sequences are MNHEY and SMNVEV (reference sequence). This clonotype was counted ten times or more. Its antigen is undetermined. Study outcomes and limitations: Several responding clones turned up in pre-infection memory, indicating that cross-reactive memory may have taken part.

Sample: PBMCs or a T cell subset sorted from them (not recorded which). The sequence was obtained from an adult woman who had mild COVID-19 (a few samples of this study predate the infection). Cell type and time point are not known. This chain uses TRBV27 with TRBJ2-7; D remains unclear. Here the CDR3 reads CASKGRQGTYEQYF. CDR3 in DNA: TGTGCCAGCAAGGGCAGACAAGGAACATACGAGCAGTACTTC.